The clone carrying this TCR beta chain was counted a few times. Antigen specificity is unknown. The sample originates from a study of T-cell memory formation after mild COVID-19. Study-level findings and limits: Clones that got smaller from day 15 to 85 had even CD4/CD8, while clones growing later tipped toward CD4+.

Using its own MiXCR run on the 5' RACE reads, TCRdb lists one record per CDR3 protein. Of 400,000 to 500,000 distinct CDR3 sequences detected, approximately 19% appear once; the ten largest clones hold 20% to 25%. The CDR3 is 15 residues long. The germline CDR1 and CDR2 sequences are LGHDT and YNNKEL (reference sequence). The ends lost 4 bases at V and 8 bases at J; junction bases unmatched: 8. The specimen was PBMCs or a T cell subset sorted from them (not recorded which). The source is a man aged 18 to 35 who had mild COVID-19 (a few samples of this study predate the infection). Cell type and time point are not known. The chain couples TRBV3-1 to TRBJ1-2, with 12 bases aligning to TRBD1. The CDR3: CASSPSGQGARGYTF. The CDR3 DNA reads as TGTGCCAGCAGCCCATCGGGACAGGGGGCGCGCGGCTACACCTTC. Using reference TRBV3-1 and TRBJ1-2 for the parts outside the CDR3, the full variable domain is DTAVSQTPKYLVTQMGNDKSIKCEQNLGHDTMYWYKQDSKKFLKIMFSYNNKELIINETVPNRFSPKSPDKAHLNLHINSLELGDSAVYFCASSPSGQGARGYTFGSGTRLTVV.